The rows below give T cell receptor beta chains drawn from one sample of a study of OX40 agonist ivuxolimab in advanced cancers. This table comes from immunoSEQ multiplex PCR, and its TCRdb copy is limited to in-frame clones, with some not included. The data contain about 17,000 clones, about four fifths of them singletons. The material sequenced was CD4+ or CD8+ T cells sorted from blood, taken in a trial of the OX40 agonist ivuxolimab. All receptors come from an adult with an advanced solid tumor such as melanoma, head and neck, liver or kidney cancer. The conserved cysteine and the conserved F or W are not part of the CDR3 here. Each record gives: CDR3 length, J gene, clone size, V gene, CDR3 protein. Not every row has a clone size; where given, it reads once, few, many or a size class.

cdr3_length: 13
j_call: TRBJ2-2
clone_size: .
v_call: TRBV11-3
cdr3_aa: ASSQTQSYTGELF

cdr3_length: 14
j_call: TRBJ2-3
clone_size: .
v_call: TRBV27
cdr3_aa: ASRLGINEPTDTQY

cdr3_length: 13
j_call: TRBJ2-1
clone_size: .
v_call: TRBV18
cdr3_aa: ASSPRQGTHNEQF

cdr3_length: 13
j_call: TRBJ2-5
clone_size: .
v_call: TRBV7-9
cdr3_aa: ASSLAEAGAETQY

cdr3_length: 14
j_call: TRBJ2-1
clone_size: once
v_call: TRBV9
cdr3_aa: ASSASSGRATNEQF

cdr3_length: 14
j_call: TRBJ2-5
clone_size: .
v_call: TRBV4-1
cdr3_aa: ASSQGRRGLMETQY

cdr3_length: 14
j_call: TRBJ2-3
clone_size: .
v_call: TRBV9
cdr3_aa: ASSVATSGFADTQY

cdr3_length: 13
j_call: TRBJ1-2
clone_size: .
v_call: TRBV27
cdr3_aa: ASSPTTGGRYGYT

cdr3_length: 14
j_call: TRBJ2-1
clone_size: .
v_call: TRBV7-6
cdr3_aa: ASSPTGLAGVNEQF

cdr3_length: 14
j_call: TRBJ2-2
clone_size: few
v_call: TRBV5-4
cdr3_aa: ASSGRGGGRNGELF

cdr3_length: 14
j_call: TRBJ1-4
clone_size: .
v_call: TRBV7-2
cdr3_aa: ASSPDVHSTNEKLF

cdr3_length: 14
j_call: TRBJ2-3
clone_size: .
v_call: TRBV5-4
cdr3_aa: ASSLAGRTSTDTQY

cdr3_length: 12
j_call: TRBJ1-2
clone_size: .
v_call: TRBV28
cdr3_aa: ASRLLGGGYGYT

cdr3_length: 13
j_call: TRBJ1-4
clone_size: .
v_call: TRBV2
cdr3_aa: ASRGQGAANEKLF

cdr3_length: 10
j_call: TRBJ1-1
clone_size: .
v_call: TRBV10-1
cdr3_aa: ASSDLNTEAF

cdr3_length: 10
j_call: TRBJ2-5
clone_size: .
v_call: TRBV18
cdr3_aa: ASSPRGETQY

cdr3_length: 15
j_call: TRBJ2-7
clone_size: .
v_call: TRBV27
cdr3_aa: ASSFSGTGFWSYEQY

cdr3_length: 15
j_call: TRBJ2-4
clone_size: .
v_call: TRBV9
cdr3_aa: ASSRSGTGGLTGIQY

cdr3_length: 11
j_call: TRBJ2-5
clone_size: .
v_call: TRBV10-1
cdr3_aa: ASSEHSLETQY

cdr3_length: 14
j_call: TRBJ1-5
clone_size: once
v_call: TRBV6-1
cdr3_aa: ASSDKRGFGNQPQH

cdr3_length: 12
j_call: TRBJ2-1
clone_size: .
v_call: TRBV28
cdr3_aa: ASSLGSSYNEQF

cdr3_length: 15
j_call: TRBJ2-5
clone_size: .
v_call: TRBV4-1
cdr3_aa: ASSQVAVASGGETQY

cdr3_length: 12
j_call: TRBJ2-5
clone_size: .
v_call: TRBV19
cdr3_aa: ASTLSGDLGTQY

cdr3_length: 11
j_call: TRBJ2-1
clone_size: once
v_call: TRBV7-3
cdr3_aa: ASSLSQDNEQF

cdr3_length: 14
j_call: TRBJ2-7
clone_size: few
v_call: TRBV16
cdr3_aa: ASRGGNGRWSYEQY

cdr3_length: 14
j_call: TRBJ2-3
clone_size: .
v_call: TRBV2
cdr3_aa: ASSDVSGFPTDTQY

cdr3_length: 14
j_call: TRBJ2-1
clone_size: .
v_call: TRBV4-2
cdr3_aa: ASSQDLAGGRNEQF

cdr3_length: 12
j_call: TRBJ2-5
clone_size: .
v_call: TRBV5-1
cdr3_aa: ASSVDRVGETQY